Each of the 24 T cell receptor beta chains below was sequenced from the same sample in a study of identical twins. One entry per CDR3 protein, called by TCRdb with MiXCR from the 5' RACE reads. The repertoire holds 1.5 million to 2 million distinct CDR3 sequences, more than 30% seen once, with more than 0.25% in the top ten. Sequencing used cord blood. The receptors were gathered from a newborn girl in good health.

In its sample, this clonotype was seen a few times. One end of the junction varies from germline; a read error may be responsible. The genes are TRBV13 and TRBJ2-7; D is undetermined. The CDR3 length is 16 residues. Germline V gene lookup returns CDR1 PRHDT and CDR2 FYEKMQ (reference sequence). The CDR3: CASSVGALRAEDEQYF. Here the CDR3 DNA reads TGTGCCAGCAGCGTAGGAGCACTTAGGGCCGAAGACGAGCAGTACTTC.

The genes are TRBV4-2 and TRBJ2-3, with D perhaps matching TRBD2 (6 bases). CDR3 length: 15 residues. Germline values: CDR1 LGHNA, CDR2 YNFKEQ. Trimming removed 7 bases from V and 2 bases from J, with 16 bases in between. The CDR3 DNA is TGTGCCAGCACCCAGGGCGGGACCCACACAGATACGCAGTATTTT. Translating it yields CASTQGGTHTDTQYF.

The chain employs TRBV7-2 and TRBJ2-4; D perhaps matches TRBD1 (6 bases). This CDR3 region has 14 residues. The germline V gene has CDR1 SGHTA and CDR2 FQGNSA. Trimming pared 7 bases from V and 1 base from J, leaving 11 bases between. The CDR3 coding sequence is TGTGCCAGCAACTTTGACAGGGCCAAAAACATTCAGTACTTC. It is translated as CASNFDRAKNIQYF.

This clonotype turned up a few times. The V gene is TRBV7-2, the J gene TRBJ2-2; D unclear. Between the trimmed V and J ends, which lost 1 base and 7 bases, there was a span of 10 bases. Germline CDR1 is SGHTA and CDR2 is FQGNSA. The CDR3 contains 14 residues. The CDR3 region has the DNA TGTGCCAGCAGCTTAGAGGGTAGGATCGGGGAGCTGTTTTTT. This encodes CASSLEGRIGELFF.

The rearrangement joins TRBV24-1 to TRBJ2-1, with D unresolved. V was clipped by 2 bases and J by 10 bases, with 11 bases between them. Germline CDR1 is KGHDR and CDR2 is SFDVKD. CDR3 length: 13 residues. CDR3 DNA sequence: TGTGCCACCAGTGATTCTGGGTTGTCGGAGCAGTTCTTC. The encoded protein is CATSDSGLSEQFF.

V is TRBV28 and J is TRBJ2-7, with TRBD1 matching 7 bases. This CDR3 is 13 amino acids long. V lost 5 bases and J lost 3; bases outside the gene matches: 4. Germline-derived CDR1 and CDR2 are MDHEN and SYDVKM. The CDR3 here is CASSTGQIYEQYF. The CDR3 region has the DNA TGTGCCAGCAGTACGGGACAGATCTACGAGCAGTACTTC.

This chain uses TRBV12-3 or TRBV12-4 with TRBJ1-2, with 7 bases aligning to TRBD1. The V and J ends lost 5 bases and 8 bases, in that order; junction bases with no gene match: 14. The CDR3 covers 15 residues. CDR3 loop: CASSPQGGAGGGYTF. The CDR3 DNA reads TGTGCCAGCAGTCCCCAGGGGGGGGCTGGTGGGGGCTACACCTTC.

This CDR3 reads CASSLAHRGSNEKLFF. The CDR3 nucleotides read TGTGCCAGCAGTTTGGCCCACAGGGGGTCTAATGAAAAACTGTTTTTT. V is TRBV12-3 or TRBV12-4 and J is TRBJ1-4; 8 bases map to TRBD1. CDR3 size: 16 residues. V lost 3 bases to trimming and J lost 3 bases; unmatched junction nucleotides: 6.

This sequence joins TRBV6-2 or TRBV6-3 and TRBJ2-2; 14 bases align to TRBD2. This CDR3 comprises 14 residues. V shed 6 bases, J shed 7 bases, and the junction held 1 base outside the gene matches. CDR1 is MNHEY, CDR2 SVGEGT, per germline. CDR3 bases: TGTGCCAGCAGGGGACTAGCGGGAGACGGGGAGCTGTTTTTT. This translates into CASRGLAGDGELFF.

This clonotype was counted between two and nine times. V is TRBV5-1 and J is TRBJ1-2, with D perhaps TRBD1 (6 bases). Germline CDR1 SGHRS, CDR2 YFSETQ. Between the trimmed V and J ends, which lost 4 bases and 7 bases, there was a span of 17 bases. This CDR3 is 14 amino acids long. CDR3 sequence reads: CASSPTRGRFGYTF. The CDR3 nucleotides are TGCGCCAGCAGCCCGACCAGGGGACGGTTTGGCTACACCTTC.

The genes are TRBV5-5 and TRBJ1-5; 9 positions match TRBD1. Germline loops: CDR1 SGHKS, CDR2 YYEKEE (reference sequence). The V gene end was trimmed by 4 bases and the J gene end by 0 bases; junction bases not matched to a gene: 11. CDR3 length: 18 amino acids. The CDR3, as DNA: TGTGCCAGCAGCCCATTCGACAGGGGGGCCTATAGCAATCAGCCCCAGCATTTT. This encodes CASSPFDRGAYSNQPQHF.

This clonotype was seen a handful of times. This chain uses TRBV4-2 with TRBJ2-3; perhaps TRBD2 as D (6 bases). The V and J ends lost 0 bases and 2 bases respectively, with 15 bases between them. Germline loops: CDR1 LGHNA, CDR2 YNFKEQ. This CDR3 is 17 amino acids long. CDR3 loop: CASSQEGGAPPTDTQYF. The CDR3 bases are TGTGCCAGCAGCCAAGAGGGCGGGGCGCCTCCCACAGATACGCAGTATTTT.

This chain uses TRBV6-5 with TRBJ1-2, with D possibly being TRBD1 (6 bases). Trimming cost V 6 bases and J 6 bases, with 20 bases left between them. Looked up from germline, CDR1 is MNHEY and CDR2 is SVGAGI. This CDR3 comprises 15 residues. In DNA form, the CDR3 reads TGTGCCAGCAGACCCCCTCTGACAGGTGGCCATGGCTACACCTTC. It specifies CASRPPLTGGHGYTF.

This clonotype was observed a few times. The rearrangement joins TRBV29-1 to TRBJ2-1, with 7 bases aligning to TRBD2. Per the germline V gene, CDR1 is SQVTM and CDR2 is ANQGSEA. V lost 6 bases and J lost 3; bases outside the gene matches: 11. CDR3 size: 15 residues. CDR3 sequence (DNA): TGCAGCGTCGGGTATCTAGCGGCTTTCTACAATGAGCAGTTCTTC. It codes for CSVGYLAAFYNEQFF.

This clonotype was recorded at least ten times. The rearrangement uses TRBV20-1 and TRBJ1-1; D gene uncertain. The CDR3 loop spans 11 amino acids. The V and J ends lost 1 base and 1 base respectively, with 1 base between them. Germline V gene lookup returns CDR1 DFQATT and CDR2 SNEGSKA (reference sequence). This CDR3 reads CSARGNTEAFF. CDR3 DNA sequence: TGCAGTGCTAGAGGGAACACTGAAGCTTTCTTT.

This chain links TRBV5-6 with TRBJ2-1; 16 bases map to TRBD2. With 4 bases clipped from V and 8 bases from J, the junction kept 3 bases outside the gene matches. Germline values: CDR1 SGHDT, CDR2 YYEEEE. The CDR3 has 15 amino acids. The CDR3 sequence is CASSTGLAGGHEQFF. CDR3 nucleotides: TGTGCCAGCAGCACGGGACTAGCGGGAGGGCATGAGCAGTTCTTC.

This chain links TRBV6-2 or TRBV6-3 with TRBJ1-1, with a possible D match to TRBD1 (5 bases). This CDR3 contains 16 residues. The V and J ends lost 2 bases and 4 bases respectively, with 17 bases between them. In germline, CDR1 is MNHEY, CDR2 SVGEGT. DNA for the CDR3: TGTGCCAGCAGTTACCCGACGGCCCAGAGGGGCACTGAAGCTTTCTTT. Translating gives CASSYPTAQRGTEAFF.

The chain carries TRBV5-1 and TRBJ2-4, with TRBD2 matching 7 bases. This CDR3 is built from 17 residues. The germline CDR1 and CDR2 sequences are SGHRS and YFSETQ. V lost 3 bases to trimming and J lost 9 bases; unmatched junction nucleotides: 18. CDR3 sequence: CASSSFLRLAGSSIQYF. The CDR3 nucleotides read TGCGCCAGCAGCTCCTTTTTACGACTAGCAGGGAGTAGCATTCAGTACTTC.

A word on this clonotype: A much larger clonotype is one base distant, so this may be a read error. The chain links TRBV3-1 to TRBJ2-1; tentatively, D is TRBD2 (5 bases). The DNA end is a closer match to TRBJ2-7, so the J assignment may be wrong. Germline V lookup: CDR1 LGHDT, CDR2 YNNKEL (reference sequence). The CDR3 loop spans 15 amino acids. CDR3 nucleotides: TGTGCCAGCAGCCTTAGCGACACCCTCTACAATGAGCAGTACTTC. Translated: CASSLSDTLYNEQYF.

This clonotype occurred many times. The DNA for the CDR3 is TGTGCCAGCAGTTTGACGGGGGGCGAGTACGAGCAGTACTTC. Encoded protein: CASSLTGGEYEQYF. This chain uses TRBV28 with TRBJ2-7; D is possibly TRBD2 (7 bases). From germline, CDR1 is MDHEN and CDR2 SYDVKM. CDR3 length equals 14 residues. V lost 3 bases to trimming and J lost 4 bases, with 13 bases between them.

J is TRBJ1-5 and V is TRBV4-2; tentative D call: TRBD1 (5 bases). CDR3 length: 17 residues. V was pared by 0 bases and J by 0 bases, with 12 bases between. Germline V gene data show CDR1 as LGHNA and CDR2 as YNFKEQ. The CDR3 sequence is CASSQDVGAYSNQPQHF. Here the CDR3 DNA reads TGTGCCAGCAGCCAAGATGTTGGGGCGTATAGCAATCAGCCCCAGCATTTT.

This clonotype showed up just a few times. This chain connects TRBV5-1 to TRBJ2-7; D is possibly TRBD1 or TRBD2 (7 bases each). Germline values: CDR1 SGHRS, CDR2 YFSETQ. Trimming pared 5 bases from V and 2 bases from J, leaving 17 bases between. The CDR3 loop spans 15 amino acids. The CDR3 region has the DNA TGCGCCAGCAGTTTTCGACAGGGAGGGACCTACGAGCAGTACTTC. Protein: CASSFRQGGTYEQYF.

The rearrangement uses TRBV5-1 and TRBJ2-7; 7 bases fit TRBD2. Germline assignment: CDR1 SGHRS and CDR2 YFSETQ. CDR3 length: 15 residues. The V segment lost 0 bases and the J segment 2 bases; nucleotides outside the gene matches: 5. The CDR3 DNA follows: TGCGCCAGCAGCTTGGTGGGGACTACCCCCTACGAGCAGTACTTC. It is translated as CASSLVGTTPYEQYF.

The rearrangement joins TRBV25-1 to TRBJ2-3, with TRBD2 matching over 7 bases. The length of the CDR3 is 12 residues. The V gene end was trimmed by 8 bases and the J gene end by 4 bases; junction bases not matched to a gene: 3. In germline, CDR1 is MGHDK, CDR2 SYGVNS. CDR3 DNA: TGTGCCAGCGGGAGGGATGCAGATACGCAGTATTTT. This translates into CASGRDADTQYF.